Listed below are T cell receptor beta chains from one sample, sequenced in a study of beta chain features in type 1 diabetes. Assay used: immunoSEQ multiplex PCR; TCRdb lists only in-frame clones, some missing. The sample has about 660,000 clones; around 15% are singletons. The sample was naive CD4+ T cells from blood. These receptors were collected from a man younger than 30 with type 1 diabetes. Each CDR3 is given with its conserved first and last residue.

j_gene,v_gene,CDR3aa
TRBJ2-3,TRBV29-1,CSVDQGGRTDTQYF
TRBJ2-2,TRBV30,CASPGASGNTGELFF
TRBJ2-6,TRBV10-3,CAISEYQGPGANVLTF
TRBJ2-3,TRBV7-2,CASSSRLAVDAQYF
TRBJ2-7,TRBV11-1,CASSSDTYEQYF
TRBJ2-1,TRBV19,CASRSPMGLSYNEQFF
TRBJ2-1,TRBV7-9,CASSLPRLATYEQFF
TRBJ1-2,TRBV30,CAWSVGKNYGYTF
TRBJ1-2,TRBV4-2,CASSLSPTGNYGYTF
TRBJ1-1,TRBV7-2,CASSLLQGNTEAFF
TRBJ1-3,TRBV7-9,CASSFGRGVDGNTIYF
TRBJ2-5,TRBV21-1,CASSKLWTAPTETQYF
TRBJ1-2,TRBV5-6,CASIGKWGYDYGYTF
TRBJ1-6,TRBV6-1,CATRTRQPGGSPLHF
TRBJ1-2,TRBV7-9,CASSLRPGESYTF
TRBJ2-5,TRBV13,CASSLGRVSGTQYF
TRBJ2-2,TRBV7-2,CASSPRTSGNTGELFF
TRBJ2-3,TRBV7-2,CASSYGRGTQYF
TRBJ1-1,TRBV30,CAWSSELNTEAFF
TRBJ2-1,TRBV20-1,CSANRYREQFF
TRBJ2-5,TRBV18,CASSRDRDQETQYF
TRBJ2-1,TRBV10-2,CASSESGSSQFF
TRBJ2-3,TRBV5-5,CATVTGGPSDTQYF
TRBJ2-1,TRBV7-6,CASSPRTGKDEQFF
TRBJ2-1,TRBV15,CATSSPGYRDDEQFF
TRBJ2-5,TRBV7-2,CASSFRQPGETQYF
TRBJ2-3,TRBV5-1,CASSLAPPRRTSTDTQYF
TRBJ1-5,TRBV2,CASSEALGGAPQHF
TRBJ2-1,TRBV9,CASSETSGRAAGYNEQFF
TRBJ2-7,TRBV6-5,CASSYRQASYEQYF
TRBJ2-7,TRBV27,CASSRRDRGAYEQYF
TRBJ2-7,TRBV7-9,CASSPSGRTNTYEQYF
TRBJ2-6,TRBV19,CASRRMGGVSSGANVLTF
TRBJ1-4,TRBV7-9,CASSLDPSTNEKLFF
TRBJ2-3,TRBV30,CAWSVSGNTQYF
TRBJ2-7,TRBV4-2,CASSQESGLGEQYF
TRBJ1-6,TRBV2,CASSNLQGASPLHF
TRBJ2-1,TRBV30,CAWSVQNEQFF
TRBJ1-1,TRBV25-1,CATSSGFNTEAFF
TRBJ2-3,TRBV7-2,CASSRPGHADTQYF
TRBJ1-2,TRBV5-4,CASSLEQTGGYGYTF
TRBJ2-7,TRBV30,CAWSVTPGVLYEQYF
TRBJ1-5,TRBV30,CAWQRNRIPSSNQPQHF
TRBJ2-1,TRBV29-1,CSVDGQGEAVRYNEQFF